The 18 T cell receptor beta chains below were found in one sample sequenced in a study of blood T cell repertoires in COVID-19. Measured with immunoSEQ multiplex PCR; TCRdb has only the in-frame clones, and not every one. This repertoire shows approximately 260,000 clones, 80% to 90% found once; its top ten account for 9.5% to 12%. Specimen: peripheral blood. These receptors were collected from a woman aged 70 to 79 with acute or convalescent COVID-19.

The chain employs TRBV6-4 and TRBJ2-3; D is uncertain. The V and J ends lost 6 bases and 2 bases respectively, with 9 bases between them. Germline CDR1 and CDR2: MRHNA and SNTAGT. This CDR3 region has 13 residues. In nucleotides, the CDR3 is TGTGCCAGCAGCCTAACTTTCACAGATACGCAGTATTTT. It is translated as CASSLTFTDTQYF.

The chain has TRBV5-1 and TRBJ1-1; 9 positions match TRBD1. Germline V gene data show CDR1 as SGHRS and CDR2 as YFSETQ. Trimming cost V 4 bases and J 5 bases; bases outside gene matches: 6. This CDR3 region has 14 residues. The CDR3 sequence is CASSEGQGTTEAFF. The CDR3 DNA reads TGCGCCAGCAGCGAGGGACAGGGAACTACTGAAGCTTTCTTT.

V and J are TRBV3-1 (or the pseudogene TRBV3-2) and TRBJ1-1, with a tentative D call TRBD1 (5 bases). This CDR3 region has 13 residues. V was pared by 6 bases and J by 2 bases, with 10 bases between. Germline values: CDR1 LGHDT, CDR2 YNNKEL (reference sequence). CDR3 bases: TGTGCCAGCAGACATACAGGTAACACTGAAGCTTTCTTT. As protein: CASRHTGNTEAFF.

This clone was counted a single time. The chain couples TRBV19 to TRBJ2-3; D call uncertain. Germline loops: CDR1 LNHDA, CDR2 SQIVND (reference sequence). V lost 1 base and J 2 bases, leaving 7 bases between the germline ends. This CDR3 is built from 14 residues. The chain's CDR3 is CASSIAGITDTQYF. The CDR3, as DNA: TGTGCCAGTAGTATAGCGGGTATCACAGATACGCAGTATTTT.

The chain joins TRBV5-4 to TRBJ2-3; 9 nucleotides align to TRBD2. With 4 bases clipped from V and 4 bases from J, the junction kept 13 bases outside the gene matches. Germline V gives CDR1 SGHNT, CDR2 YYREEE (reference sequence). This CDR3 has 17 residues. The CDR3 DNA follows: TGTGCCAGCAGCCCCAGGGAAAGCGGGGGGCTCGCAGATACGCAGTATTTT. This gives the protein CASSPRESGGLADTQYF.

The CDR3 reads CASSLMAGGPKNEQFF. DNA for the CDR3: TGCGCCAGCAGCTTGATGGCGGGGGGGCCTAAAAATGAGCAGTTCTTC. The chain combines TRBV5-1 with TRBJ2-1; 9 nucleotides align to TRBD2. The CDR3 length is 16 residues. CDR1 SGHRS and CDR2 YFSETQ come from the germline V gene. With 1 base clipped from V and 7 bases from J, the junction kept 9 bases outside the gene matches.

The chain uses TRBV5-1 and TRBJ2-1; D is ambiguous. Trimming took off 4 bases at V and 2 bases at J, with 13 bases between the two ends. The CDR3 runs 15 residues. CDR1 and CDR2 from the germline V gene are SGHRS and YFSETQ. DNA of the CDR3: TGCGCCAGCAGCCTGGGCCCCGAGCCCTACAATGAGCAGTTCTTC. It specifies CASSLGPEPYNEQFF.

As DNA, the CDR3 is TGTGCCAGCAGAGTTTCGCCCGGGGGGGCGGATACGCAGTATTTT. Amino acid sequence: CASRVSPGGADTQYF. The chain employs TRBV11-2 and TRBJ2-3; TRBD2 aligns across 8 bases. The CDR3 runs 15 residues. Losses at the gene ends were 6 bases for V and 6 bases for J; bases not matched to a gene: 11. Looked up from germline, CDR1 is SGHAT and CDR2 is FQNNGV.

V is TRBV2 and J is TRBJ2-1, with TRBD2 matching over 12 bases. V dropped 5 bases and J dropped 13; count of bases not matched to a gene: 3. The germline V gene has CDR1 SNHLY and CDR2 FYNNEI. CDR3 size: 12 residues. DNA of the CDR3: TGTGCCAGCAGTCCACTAGCGGGGGGACAGTTCTTC. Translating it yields CASSPLAGGQFF.

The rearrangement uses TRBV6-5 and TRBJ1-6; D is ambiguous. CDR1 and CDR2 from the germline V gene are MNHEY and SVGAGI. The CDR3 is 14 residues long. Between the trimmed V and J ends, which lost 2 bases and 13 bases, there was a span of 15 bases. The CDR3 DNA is TGTGCCAGCAGTTACGGGGAGGTGGGAGTGCCCCTCCACTTT. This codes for CASSYGEVGVPLHF.

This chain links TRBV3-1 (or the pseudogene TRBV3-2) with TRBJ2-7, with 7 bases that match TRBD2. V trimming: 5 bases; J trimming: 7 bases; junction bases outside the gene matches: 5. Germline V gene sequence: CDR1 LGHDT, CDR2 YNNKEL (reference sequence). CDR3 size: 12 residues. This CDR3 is CASSSAGEEQYF. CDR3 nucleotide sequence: TGTGCCAGCAGCTCGGCGGGGGAAGAGCAGTACTTC.

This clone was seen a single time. CDR3 in amino acids: CASSSGGETGELFF. Here the CDR3 DNA reads TGCGCCAGCAGCTCTGGAGGGGAAACCGGGGAGCTGTTTTTT. The gene calls are TRBV5-1 and TRBJ2-2, with D tentatively TRBD2 (6 bases). V shed 3 bases and J shed 5 bases, with 11 bases lying between them. CDR3 length: 14 residues. Germline CDR1 SGHRS, CDR2 YFSETQ. Combining the CDR3 with reference TRBV5-1 and TRBJ2-2 gives the whole variable domain KAGVTQTPRYLIKTRGQQVTLSCSPISGHRSVSWYQQTPGQGLQFLFEYFSETQRNKGNFPGRFSGRQFSNSRSEMNVSTLELGDSALYLCASSSGGETGELFFGEGSRLTVL.

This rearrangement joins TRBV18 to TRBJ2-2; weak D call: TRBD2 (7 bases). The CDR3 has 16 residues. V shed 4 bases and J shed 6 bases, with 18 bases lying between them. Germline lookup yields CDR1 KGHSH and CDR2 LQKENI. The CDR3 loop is CASSQSVGGHAGELFF. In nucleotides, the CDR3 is TGTGCCAGCTCACAATCGGTCGGGGGGCACGCCGGGGAGCTGTTTTTT.

This CDR3 is CASSVREDSYGYTF. DNA of the CDR3: TGCGCCAGCAGCGTCAGAGAGGATTCGTATGGCTACACCTTC. The rearrangement joins TRBV4-1 to TRBJ1-2; D ambiguous. Per germline, CDR1 MGHRA and CDR2 YSYEKL. Trimming took off 5 bases at V and 5 bases at J, with 15 bases between the two ends. The CDR3 is made up of 14 amino acids.

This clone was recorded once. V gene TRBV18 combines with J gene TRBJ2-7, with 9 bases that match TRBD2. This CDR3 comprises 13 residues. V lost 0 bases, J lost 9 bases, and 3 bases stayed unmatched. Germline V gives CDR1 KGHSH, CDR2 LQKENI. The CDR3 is CASSPPLAGVQYF. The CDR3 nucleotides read TGTGCCAGCTCACCACCGTTAGCGGGGGTGCAGTACTTC.

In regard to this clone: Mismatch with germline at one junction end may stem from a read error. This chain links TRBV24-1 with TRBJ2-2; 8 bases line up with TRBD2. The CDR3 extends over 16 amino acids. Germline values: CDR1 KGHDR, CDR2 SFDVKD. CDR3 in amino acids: CATSEGGGPKTGELFF. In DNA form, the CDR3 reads TGTGCCACCAGTGAAGGCGGGGGGCCGAAGACCGGGGAGCTGTTTTTT.

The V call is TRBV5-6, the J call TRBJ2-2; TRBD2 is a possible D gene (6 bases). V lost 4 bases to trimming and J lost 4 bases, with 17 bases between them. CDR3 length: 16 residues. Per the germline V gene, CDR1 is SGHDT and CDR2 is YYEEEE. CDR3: CASSGGSRRGTGELFF. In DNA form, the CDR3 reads TGTGCCAGCAGCGGGGGGTCGAGGAGGGGCACCGGGGAGCTGTTTTTT.

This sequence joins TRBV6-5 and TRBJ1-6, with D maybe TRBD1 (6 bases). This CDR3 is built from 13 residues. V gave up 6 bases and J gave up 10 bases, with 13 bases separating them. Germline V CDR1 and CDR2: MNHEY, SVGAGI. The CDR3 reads CASRVNRDSPLHF. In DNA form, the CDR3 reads TGTGCCAGCAGGGTTAACAGGGACTCACCCCTCCACTTT.